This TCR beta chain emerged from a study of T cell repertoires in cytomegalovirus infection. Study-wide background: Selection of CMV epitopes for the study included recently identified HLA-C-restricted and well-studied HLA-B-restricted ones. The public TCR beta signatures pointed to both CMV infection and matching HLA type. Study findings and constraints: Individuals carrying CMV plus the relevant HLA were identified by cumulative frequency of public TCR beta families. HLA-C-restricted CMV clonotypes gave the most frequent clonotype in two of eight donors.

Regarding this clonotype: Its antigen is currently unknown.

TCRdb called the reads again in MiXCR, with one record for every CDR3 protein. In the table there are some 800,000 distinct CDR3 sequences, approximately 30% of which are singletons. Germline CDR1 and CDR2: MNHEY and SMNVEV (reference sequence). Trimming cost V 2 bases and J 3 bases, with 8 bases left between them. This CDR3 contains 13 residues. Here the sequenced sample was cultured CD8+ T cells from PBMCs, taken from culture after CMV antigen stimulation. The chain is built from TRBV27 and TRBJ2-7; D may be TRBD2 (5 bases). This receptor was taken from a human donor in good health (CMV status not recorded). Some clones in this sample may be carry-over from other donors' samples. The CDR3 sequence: CASSLTADYEQYV. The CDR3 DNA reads TGTGCCAGCAGTTTAACAGCGGACTACGAGCAGTACGTC.